This is a list of T cell receptor beta chains from one sample in a study of PD-L1 blockade in urothelial cancer. Measured with immunoSEQ multiplex PCR; TCRdb has only the in-frame clones, and not every one. Among tens of thousands of clones, around 90% were seen once, and the ten largest hold around 1.6%. Sequenced here: PBMCs, sampled around atezolizumab (anti-PD-L1) treatment. The receptors here all came from a man in his fifties or sixties with urothelial cancer. Both conserved end residues are part of each CDR3. The D gene is left open where the match is weak. Some rows have no size entry. The others give once, few or many, or a class for an expanded clone.

v_call	j_call	clone_size	d_call	cdr3_nt	cdr3_aa
TRBV28	TRBJ2-7	NA	TRBD1	TGTGCCAGCAGTACGGGACAGGGGGTCCCCTACGAGCAGTACTTC	CASSTGQGVPYEQYF
TRBV30	TRBJ2-7	NA	TRBD1	TGTGCCTGGAGTGGACAGGGGGCATTCGACGAGCAGTACTTC	CAWSGQGAFDEQYF
TRBV10-1	TRBJ1-6	few	NA	TGCGCCAGCAGTGAAGCCGGGACACGTAATTCACCCCTCCACTTT	CASSEAGTRNSPLHF
TRBV20-1	TRBJ2-1	NA	NA	TGCAGTGTGGGAGACAATGAGCAGTTCTTC	CSVGDNEQFF
TRBV28	TRBJ1-1	NA	TRBD1	TGTGCCAGCAGTTTAAAGGGTCAGGGGGATTTCTTT	CASSLKGQGDFF
TRBV5-1	TRBJ1-2	NA	TRBD1	TGCGCCAGCAGCACCGGGACAGGGGGCATTCAGGGCTACACCTTC	CASSTGTGGIQGYTF
TRBV2	TRBJ2-5	once	NA	TGTGCCAGCAGTGAAGCATTTACTAGCCGCCATTGGACCCAGTACTTC	CASSEAFTSRHWTQYF
TRBV27	TRBJ2-7	NA	NA	TGTGCCAGCCGTCTGCCTGGTAAACAAGAGCAGTACTTC	CASRLPGKQEQYF
TRBV5-1	TRBJ1-4	once	TRBD1	TGCGCCAGCAGCCCGACAGGGAATAGTGAAAAACTGTTTTTT	CASSPTGNSEKLFF
TRBV30	TRBJ2-7	NA	TRBD2	TGTGCCTGGATGAGAGCGGGGACCTACGAGCAGTACTTC	CAWMRAGTYEQYF
TRBV7-3	TRBJ1-6	NA	NA	TGTGCCAGCAGCTTAGACGGGAATTCACCCCTCCACTTT	CASSLDGNSPLHF